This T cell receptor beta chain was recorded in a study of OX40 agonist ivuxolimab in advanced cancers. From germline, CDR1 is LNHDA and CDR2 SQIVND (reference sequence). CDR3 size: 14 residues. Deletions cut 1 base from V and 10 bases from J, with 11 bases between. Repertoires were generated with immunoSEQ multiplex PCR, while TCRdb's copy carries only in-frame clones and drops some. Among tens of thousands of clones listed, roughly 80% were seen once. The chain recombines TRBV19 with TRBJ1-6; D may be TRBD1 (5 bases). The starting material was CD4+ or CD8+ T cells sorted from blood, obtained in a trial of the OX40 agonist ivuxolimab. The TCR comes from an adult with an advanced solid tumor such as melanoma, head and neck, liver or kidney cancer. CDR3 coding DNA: TGTGCCAGTAGTATAGGCACAGAGGGGTCACCCCTCCACTTT. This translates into CASSIGTEGSPLHF.